Listed here is a single T cell receptor beta chain. The sample holds one count of this clone. Which antigen it targets is not known. Base qualities were left out, and no much larger clone turns up one base away. The data were taken from a study of control samples from healthy donors and cancer patients (TCRdb year 2020). CDR1 and CDR2 were assigned from the germline V gene as SGHDT and YYEEEE. Including cysteine and phenylalanine, the CDR3 has 12 amino acids. The CDR3 DNA has 36 bases and is translated from base 1. Germline trimming amounts to 7 bases on V and 5 bases on J, with 5 as the count of junction bases outside the gene matches. The library came from the immunoSEQ multiplex PCR assay. TCRdb took over this immuneACCESS table, retaining in-frame rearrangements with V and J assigned. Such tables are incomplete; in checked studies, under half of the missing clones stem from an unresolved V gene, and the remainder is unexplained. For this sample there are approximately 220,000 clones; around 94% appear just once. The ten largest clones capture 1.5% of the sample.

Sequencing was performed on blood. The clonotype originates from a man aged 50 to 59 in good health. This chain is built from TRBV5-6 and TRBJ1-1, with 7 bases aligning to TRBD1. The CDR3 corresponds to CASRTGGTEAFF. The nucleotide sequence is TGTGCCAGCCGGACAGGTGGGACTGAAGCTTTCTTT. Extended through the reference TRBV5-6 and TRBJ1-1 proteins, this CDR3 yields the full variable domain: DAGVTQSPTHLIKTRGQQVTLRCSPKSGHDTVSWYQQALGQGPQFIFQYYEEEERQRGNFPDRFSGHQFPNYSSELNVNALLLGDSALYLCASRTGGTEAFFGQGTRLTVV.